Below, 28 T cell receptor beta chains from the same sample are listed, as sequenced in a study of early T cells in non-severe SARS-CoV-2 infection. TCRdb redid the calling of the 5' RACE reads with MiXCR, one entry per CDR3 protein. Here the sample spans 97,000 or so distinct CDR3 sequences, about 10% being singletons. Source: whole blood, taken at baseline. All receptors derive from an adult who was a healthcare worker with PCR-confirmed SARS-CoV-2 infection or an uninfected control (not recorded which).

By proportion, this clonotype is medium-sized. V usage is TRBV6-4 and J usage is TRBJ2-6; TRBD2 is a possible D gene (5 bases). The CDR3 is 17 residues long. Trimming removed 5 bases from V and 2 bases from J, with 16 bases in between. Germline-derived CDR1 and CDR2 are MRHNA and SNTAGT. In DNA, the CDR3 is TGTGCCAGCAGTCCCATGGGAGAGACCACTGGGGCCAACGTCCTGACTTTC. Residues: CASSPMGETTGANVLTF.

This chain joins TRBV10-3 and TRBJ1-2, with 7 bases that match TRBD1. This CDR3 region has 13 residues. J gave up 8 bases and V 11 bases, and 14 bases lay outside the gene matches. Germline lookup yields CDR1 ENHRY and CDR2 SYGVKD. The CDR3 is CAARDRAMWGYTF. The CDR3 region has the DNA TGTGCCGCAAGAGACAGGGCCATGTGGGGCTACACCTTC.

There are a few counts of this clonotype. V gene TRBV6-1 combines with J gene TRBJ1-2; D is undetermined. V gave up 3 bases and J gave up 8 bases, with 10 bases separating them. Germline V gene data show CDR1 as MNHNS and CDR2 as SASEGT. The CDR3 sequence is 12 residues long. In nucleotides, the CDR3 is TGTGCCAGCAGTGACCCTACGGGGGGCTACACCTTC. Its translation: CASSDPTGGYTF.

The sample holds many counts of this clonotype. The chain is built from TRBV10-2 and TRBJ2-3; 8 bases are shared with TRBD2. The J segment lost 1 base and the V segment lost 6 bases, leaving 9 bases of the junction unmatched. CDR3 size: 16 residues. Germline lookup yields CDR1 WSHSY and CDR2 SAAADI. This chain's CDR3 is CASRRTSMVGTDTQYF. DNA for the CDR3: TGCGCCAGCAGGAGGACTAGCATGGTGGGCACAGATACGCAGTATTTT.

Regarding this clonotype: At one end, the junction sequence differs from germline, possibly due to a read error. This chain links TRBV6-2 or TRBV6-3 with TRBJ2-4; 9 bases fit TRBD1. The CDR3 totals 15 residues. The germline CDR1 and CDR2 sequences are MNHEY and SVGEGT. The CDR3 reads CASSRTGVAKNTQYF. Here the CDR3 DNA reads TGTGCCAGCAGCCGGACAGGGGTAGCCAAAAACACTCAGTACTTC.

Ten or more counts support this clonotype. Written as DNA, the CDR3 is TGCAGTGGCACGCTTCCGGGACTACGCGACAATGAGCAGTTCTTC. Its translation: CSGTLPGLRDNEQFF. The rearrangement joins TRBV20-1 to TRBJ2-1, with 7 bases aligning to TRBD2. Trimming cost V 7 bases and J 5 bases; bases outside gene matches: 14. The CDR3 extends over 15 amino acids. The germline gives CDR1 DFQATT, CDR2 SNEGSKA (reference sequence).

The chain has TRBV29-1 and TRBJ2-3; D unclear. Germline-derived CDR1 and CDR2 are SQVTM and ANQGSEA. The CDR3 contains 13 residues. V was clipped by 3 bases and J by 2 bases, with 9 bases between them. DNA of the CDR3: TGCAGCGTTGATAACGGTCTCACAGATACGCAGTATTTT. It encodes CSVDNGLTDTQYF.

This clonotype showed up many times. The chain carries TRBV6-6 and TRBJ2-7; D is unresolved. From germline, CDR1 is MNHNY and CDR2 SVGAGI (reference sequence). The length of the CDR3 is 11 residues. Trimming pared 2 bases from V and 2 bases from J, leaving 1 base between. DNA for the CDR3: TGTGCCAGCAGTTACGCCTACGAGCAGTACTTC. Translating gives CASSYAYEQYF.

This clonotype was recorded at least ten times. V gene TRBV7-2 combines with J gene TRBJ2-7; D is undetermined. Germline V gene sequence: CDR1 SGHTA, CDR2 FQGNSA. The CDR3 contains 15 residues. V was cut by 5 bases and J by 0 bases, with 14 bases left in between. CDR3 in amino acids: CASSTGRLSSYEQYF. In DNA form, the CDR3 reads TGTGCCAGCAGCACCGGACGGTTAAGCTCCTACGAGCAGTACTTC.

The chain employs TRBV10-3 and TRBJ2-7, with 9 bases fitting TRBD1. After removal of 10 bases from V and 4 bases from J, the junction contained 11 bases not matched to a gene. The germline CDR1 and CDR2 sequences are ENHRY and SYGVKD. The CDR3 has 14 residues. The CDR3, as DNA: TGTGCCACGTCCCGGGACAGGGTCGATTACGAGCAGTACTTC. Its translation: CATSRDRVDYEQYF.

A few counts support this clonotype. V gene TRBV6-5 combines with J gene TRBJ1-1; D remains ambiguous. V dropped 0 bases and J dropped 10 bases, with 12 bases sitting between them. The germline V gene encodes CDR1 MNHEY and CDR2 SVGAGI. The CDR3 totals 13 residues. The DNA of the CDR3 is TGTGCCAGCAGTTACTCAGCCAACTCGGGAGCTTTCTTT. It yields the protein CASSYSANSGAFF.

This clonotype has only a few counts. This sequence joins TRBV30 and TRBJ1-2; a possible D gene is TRBD1 (6 bases). The CDR3 is 13 amino acids. CDR1 GTSNPN and CDR2 SVGIG come from the germline V gene (reference sequence). The germline V and J ends were trimmed by 0 bases and 7 bases, with 12 bases remaining between them. The CDR3 DNA reads as TGTGCCTGGAGTGTACTGGGGGCGGGTGGCTACACCTTC. This translates into CAWSVLGAGGYTF.

This clonotype was found a few times. The CDR3 reads CATSDVQLNEQFF. The CDR3 DNA is TGTGCCACCAGTGATGTACAGCTCAATGAGCAGTTCTTC. This chain joins TRBV24-1 and TRBJ2-1; D remains ambiguous. The CDR3 has 13 residues. CDR1 is KGHDR, CDR2 SFDVKD, per germline. The germline V and J ends were trimmed by 3 bases and 6 bases, with 8 bases remaining between them.

This clonotype was detected ten times or more. This chain joins TRBV3-1 and TRBJ2-7; unclear D gene. Trimming left V 1 base short and J 5 bases short, with 18 bases between. The CDR3 is made up of 16 amino acids. The V gene's germline CDR1 is LGHDT and CDR2 YNNKEL (reference sequence). This chain's CDR3 is CASSQGMGELIHEQYF. The CDR3, as DNA: TGTGCCAGCAGCCAAGGGATGGGCGAGTTGATCCACGAGCAGTACTTC.

The rearrangement links TRBV29-1 to TRBJ2-7; no reliable D call. Germline V gene data show CDR1 as SQVTM and CDR2 as ANQGSEA. This CDR3 is 13 amino acids long. Trimming took 5 bases from V and 4 from J, leaving 15 bases between them. The CDR3 is CSVIPGLGYEQYF. CDR3 in DNA: TGCAGCGTTATCCCCGGCCTTGGGTACGAGCAGTACTTC.

This clonotype appeared a few times. The genes are TRBV20-1 and TRBJ2-1; 11 bases fit TRBD2. The trim removed 7 bases at V and 7 bases at J, leaving 9 bases unmatched. From germline, CDR1 is DFQATT and CDR2 SNEGSKA (reference sequence). The CDR3 sequence is 14 residues long. This CDR3 reads CSVTGLAGMNEQFF. CDR3 DNA: TGCAGTGTCACCGGACTAGCGGGTATGAATGAGCAGTTCTTC.

The chain is built from TRBV6-5 and TRBJ2-7; possibly TRBD1 or TRBD2 for D (6 bases each). V was shortened by 2 bases and J by 5 bases, with 16 bases between the two germline ends. The V gene's germline CDR1 is MNHEY and CDR2 SVGAGI. The CDR3 consists of 15 residues. The CDR3 loop reads CASSYQSRGANEQYF. CDR3 DNA sequence: TGTGCCAGCAGTTACCAATCTAGGGGGGCCAACGAGCAGTACTTC.

The chain employs TRBV5-1 and TRBJ2-7; 7 bases agree with TRBD1. Trimming removed 5 bases from V and 6 bases from J; junction bases left unmatched: 11. The V gene's germline CDR1 is SGHRS and CDR2 YFSETQ. CDR3 length: 14 residues. The CDR3 loop reads CASRGGYGESEQYF. The CDR3 DNA is TGCGCCAGCAGAGGGGGCTACGGTGAAAGCGAGCAGTACTTC.

This clonotype was seen a handful of times. This chain uses TRBV24-1 with TRBJ2-3; 8 bases are a match to TRBD1. CDR1 KGHDR and CDR2 SFDVKD come from the germline V gene. CDR3 size: 16 residues. J gave up 5 bases and V 4 bases, and 10 bases lay outside the gene matches. CDR3 in amino acids: CATSDQGQGTGDTQYF. Written as DNA, the CDR3 is TGTGCCACCAGTGACCAAGGACAGGGAACGGGAGATACGCAGTATTTT.

This clonotype was counted a few times. V and J are TRBV7-9 and TRBJ1-6; no reliable D call. CDR3 length: 12 amino acids. CDR1 SEHNR and CDR2 FQNEAQ come from the germline V gene (reference sequence). Trimming cost V 5 bases and J 9 bases, with 8 bases left between them. The CDR3 nucleotides read TGTGCCAGCAGCCTCTCGAGTTCACCCCTCCACTTT. This gives the protein CASSLSSSPLHF.

This clonotype has a single count. V is TRBV11-2 and J is TRBJ2-1; 9 nucleotides align to TRBD1. The CDR3 consists of 15 residues. Looked up from germline, CDR1 is SGHAT and CDR2 is FQNNGV. V shed 5 bases, J shed 2 bases, and the junction held 4 bases outside the gene matches. The DNA of the CDR3 is TGTGCCAGCAGCCCCAGGGACAGGGCCTACAATGAGCAGTTCTTC. It specifies CASSPRDRAYNEQFF. The whole variable domain, remainder taken from reference TRBV11-2 and TRBJ2-1, is EAGVAQSPRYKIIEKRQSVAFWCNPISGHATLYWYQQILGQGPKLLIQFQNNGVVDDSQLPKDRFSAERLKGVDSTLKIQPAKLEDSAVYLCASSPRDRAYNEQFFGPGTRLTVL.

This clonotype was counted at least ten times. J is TRBJ1-2 and V is TRBV29-1; 9 nucleotides line up with TRBD1. The CDR3 length is 15 residues. Germline V lookup: CDR1 SQVTM, CDR2 ANQGSEA. The V segment lost 7 bases and the J segment 3 bases; nucleotides outside the gene matches: 12. The CDR3 sequence is CSAGQGQGVDYGYTF. As DNA, the CDR3 is TGCAGCGCCGGACAGGGGCAGGGGGTCGACTATGGCTACACCTTC.

The rearrangement links TRBV18 to TRBJ1-1, with D unresolved. CDR3 size: 15 residues. In germline, CDR1 is KGHSH, CDR2 LQKENI. V lost 3 bases, J lost 0 bases, and 11 bases lay in between. DNA for the CDR3: TGTGCCAGCTCACCCCCCATGGGAATGAACACTGAAGCTTTCTTT. Its protein product is CASSPPMGMNTEAFF.

This clonotype appeared a few times. The chain is built from TRBV28 and TRBJ1-4; D gene ambiguous. Trimming pared 7 bases from V and 8 bases from J, leaving 17 bases between. Germline V gene sequence: CDR1 MDHEN, CDR2 SYDVKM. The CDR3 extends over 14 amino acids. The CDR3 is CASTLGPDREKLFF. The CDR3 region has the DNA TGTGCCAGCACCCTTGGGCCCGATCGCGAAAAACTGTTTTTT.

This clonotype was observed a few times. V gene TRBV7-6 combines with J gene TRBJ2-7; a weak D match, TRBD1 (6 bases). This CDR3 has 15 residues. Looked up from germline, CDR1 is SGHVS and CDR2 is FNYEAQ. V dropped 1 base and J dropped 2 bases, with 12 bases sitting between them. The CDR3 here is CASSLEQGPTYEQYF. The CDR3 DNA follows: TGTGCCAGCAGCTTAGAGCAGGGGCCTACCTACGAGCAGTACTTC.

This clonotype occurred many times. This chain links TRBV24-1 with TRBJ1-5; D is uncertain. This CDR3 contains 13 residues. Germline CDR1 is KGHDR and CDR2 is SFDVKD. V dropped 1 base and J dropped 5 bases, with 5 bases sitting between them. As DNA, the CDR3 is TGTGCCACCAGTGATTTCCCGGATCAGCCCCAGCATTTT. It translates to CATSDFPDQPQHF.

Only a few counts were recorded for this clonotype. The chain couples TRBV12-3 or TRBV12-4 to TRBJ2-1; 7 nucleotides agree with TRBD2. CDR3 length: 15 residues. The V gene end was trimmed by 3 bases and the J gene end by 1 base; junction bases not matched to a gene: 3. CDR3 DNA: TGTGCCAGCAGTTTCAGCGGGGAATCCTACAATGAGCAGTTCTTC. Amino acids: CASSFSGESYNEQFF.

This chain joins TRBV5-1 and TRBJ2-7, with no clear D. The CDR3 totals 15 residues. V shed 0 bases and J shed 1 base, with 11 bases lying between them. Looked up from germline, CDR1 is SGHRS and CDR2 is YFSETQ. The CDR3 bases are TGCGCCAGCAGCTTGGAATTTATACCGTCCTACGAGCAGTACTTC. It specifies CASSLEFIPSYEQYF.